These 9 T cell receptor beta chains were sequenced from one sample in a study of CD8 T cells in ankylosing spondylitis. Study outcomes and limitations: The study identified a TCR beta motif of roughly eight highly homologous variants that appeared characteristic of ankylosing spondylitis blood.

From the 5' RACE reads, TCRdb called clonotypes with MiXCR, one entry per CDR3 protein. Altogether 220,000 or so distinct CDR3 sequences are present, 15% to 20% being singletons, with the ten largest covering roughly 43%. These TCRs are of unknown antigen specificity. Sequencing was performed on blood, either unsorted or a sorted T cell fraction (not recorded which). The receptors here all came from a male donor with ankylosing spondylitis.

The sample holds many counts of this clonotype. The V gene is TRBV27, the J gene TRBJ2-7; tentative D call: TRBD1 (6 bases). The V gene's germline CDR1 is MNHEY and CDR2 SMNVEV (reference sequence). CDR3 length equals 14 residues. With 3 bases removed from V and 2 bases from J, the gap between germline ends came to 11 bases. The CDR3 coding sequence is TGTGCCAGCAGTTTTGCAGGGGACACCTACGAGCAGTACTTC. This encodes CASSFAGDTYEQYF.

A few counts support this clonotype. This chain connects TRBV4-1 to TRBJ2-3; 8 positions match TRBD2. The CDR3 is 17 amino acids. After removal of 0 bases from V and 2 bases from J, the junction contained 7 bases not matched to a gene. Germline CDR1 reads MGHRA; CDR2 reads YSYEKL. This CDR3 is CASSQDLTSGLTDTQYF. The CDR3 DNA reads TGCGCCAGCAGCCAAGATCTAACTAGCGGCCTCACAGATACGCAGTATTTT.

There are many counts of this clonotype. The CDR3 spells CSVDGLAGDFTDTQYF. The CDR3 DNA sequence: TGCAGCGTTGATGGGCTAGCGGGGGATTTCACAGATACGCAGTATTTT. This chain uses TRBV29-1 with TRBJ2-3; 10 bases are a match to TRBD2. The V gene's germline CDR1 is SQVTM and CDR2 ANQGSEA. The J segment lost 2 bases and the V segment lost 3 bases, leaving 8 bases of the junction unmatched. CDR3 length: 16 amino acids.

This clonotype was counted only a few times. The chain joins TRBV12-3 or TRBV12-4 to TRBJ2-5, with D possibly TRBD2 on 5 matching bases. This CDR3 region has 15 residues. The germline V and J ends were trimmed by 5 bases and 4 bases, with 17 bases remaining between them. The CDR3 reads CASSPVGGPVETQYF. Here the CDR3 DNA reads TGTGCCAGCAGTCCCGTAGGAGGTCCAGTAGAGACCCAGTACTTC.

The V gene is TRBV18, the J gene TRBJ2-7, with D unclear. The V and J ends lost 0 bases and 1 base respectively, with 10 bases between them. CDR1 and CDR2 (germline): KGHSH, LQKENI. CDR3 length: 15 amino acids. The CDR3 spells CASSPPSVISYEQYF. CDR3 in DNA: TGTGCCAGCTCACCACCAAGTGTTATTTCCTACGAGCAGTACTTC.

The chain combines TRBV9 with TRBJ2-5, with 11 bases identical to TRBD2. The CDR3 covers 15 residues. V gave up 4 bases and J gave up 4 bases; unmatched junction bases: 6. The V gene's germline CDR1 is SGDLS and CDR2 YYNGEE. The CDR3: CASSTLAGASETQYF. The CDR3 bases are TGTGCCAGCAGCACACTAGCGGGGGCTTCAGAGACCCAGTACTTC.

The table lists this clonotype with a few counts. The chain carries TRBV28 and TRBJ2-7; no firm D call. With 5 bases removed from V and 5 bases from J, the gap between germline ends came to 7 bases. Germline CDR1 is MDHEN and CDR2 is SYDVKM. This CDR3 contains 11 residues. In DNA, the CDR3 is TGTGCCAGCAGTACGGACGACGAGCAGTACTTC. Its protein is CASSTDDEQYF.

CDR3 nucleotide sequence: TGTGCCACCAGCAGAGATGGGGGAACAGGGTGGGACACCGGGGAGCTGTTTTTT. It codes for CATSRDGGTGWDTGELFF. The chain joins TRBV15 to TRBJ2-2; D possibly corresponds to TRBD1 (6 bases). V dropped 0 bases and J dropped 3 bases, with 17 bases sitting between them. The germline CDR1 and CDR2 sequences are LNHNV and YYDKDF (reference sequence). The CDR3 has 18 amino acids.

This clonotype turned up a few times. This sequence joins TRBV30 and TRBJ2-1; D is possibly TRBD1 (5 bases). V shed 0 bases and J shed 5 bases, with 8 bases lying between them. Germline values: CDR1 GTSNPN, CDR2 SVGIG (reference sequence). The CDR3 runs to 13 residues. The CDR3 DNA sequence: TGTGCCTGGAGTGTAGGGGTCCACAATGAGCAGTTCTTC. Translated: CAWSVGVHNEQFF.